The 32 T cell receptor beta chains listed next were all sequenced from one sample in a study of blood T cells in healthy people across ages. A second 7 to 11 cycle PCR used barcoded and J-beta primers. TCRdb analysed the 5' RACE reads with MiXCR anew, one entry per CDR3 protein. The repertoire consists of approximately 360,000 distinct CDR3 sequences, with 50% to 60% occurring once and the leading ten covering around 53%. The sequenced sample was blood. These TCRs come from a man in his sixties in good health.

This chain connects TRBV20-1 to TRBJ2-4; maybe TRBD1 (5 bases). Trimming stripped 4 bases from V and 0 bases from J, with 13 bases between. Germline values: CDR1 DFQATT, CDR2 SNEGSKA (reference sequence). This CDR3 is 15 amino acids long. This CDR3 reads CSAINRMLAKNIQYF. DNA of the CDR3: TGCAGTGCTATCAACAGGATGCTAGCCAAAAACATTCAGTACTTC.

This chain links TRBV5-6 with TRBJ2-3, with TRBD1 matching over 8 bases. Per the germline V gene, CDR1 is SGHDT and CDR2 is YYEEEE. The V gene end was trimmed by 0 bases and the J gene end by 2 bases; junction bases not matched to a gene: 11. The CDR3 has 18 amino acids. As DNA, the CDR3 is TGTGCCAGCAGCTTGGTGGGTGGGACAGGAGATTTCACAGATACGCAGTATTTT. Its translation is CASSLVGGTGDFTDTQYF.

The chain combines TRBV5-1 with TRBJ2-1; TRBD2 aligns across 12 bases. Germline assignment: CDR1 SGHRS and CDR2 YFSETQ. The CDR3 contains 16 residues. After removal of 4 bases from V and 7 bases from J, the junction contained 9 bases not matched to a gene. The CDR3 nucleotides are TGCGCCAGCAGCCCCGTACTAGCGGGAGGCCCTAATGAGCAGTTCTTC. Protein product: CASSPVLAGGPNEQFF.

The CDR3 bases are TGTGCCAGCAGCCGGAGTCCCCTAACCTACGAGCAGTACTTC. Amino acids: CASSRSPLTYEQYF. J is TRBJ2-7 and V is TRBV6-5; D remains ambiguous. V dropped 6 bases and J dropped 2 bases, with 14 bases sitting between them. The germline V gene has CDR1 MNHEY and CDR2 SVGAGI. This CDR3 has 14 residues.

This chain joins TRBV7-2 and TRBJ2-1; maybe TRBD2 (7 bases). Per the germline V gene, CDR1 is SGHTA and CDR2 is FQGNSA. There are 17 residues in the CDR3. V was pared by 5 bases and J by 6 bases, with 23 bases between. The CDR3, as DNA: TGTGCCAGCAGCCCCGCCCCCGGGAGGTGGGGGCGCAATGAGCAGTTCTTC. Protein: CASSPAPGRWGRNEQFF.

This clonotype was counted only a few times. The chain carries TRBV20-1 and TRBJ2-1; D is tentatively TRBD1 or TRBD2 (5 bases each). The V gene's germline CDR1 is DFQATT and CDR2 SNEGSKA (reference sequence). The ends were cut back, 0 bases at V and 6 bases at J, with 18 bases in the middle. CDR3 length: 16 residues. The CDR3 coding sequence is TGCAGTGCTAGAGATCAGTGGGGGAGCTCCGGCAATGAGCAGTTCTTC. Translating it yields CSARDQWGSSGNEQFF.

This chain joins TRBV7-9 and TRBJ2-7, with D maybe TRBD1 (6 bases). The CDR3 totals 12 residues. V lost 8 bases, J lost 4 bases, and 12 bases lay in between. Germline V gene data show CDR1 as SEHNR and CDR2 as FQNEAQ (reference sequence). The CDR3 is CASGPDRYEQYF. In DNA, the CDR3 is TGTGCCAGCGGCCCCGACAGGTACGAGCAGTACTTC.

DNA of the CDR3: TGTGCCACCAGCAGGTCAGCGGGACTGGAGACCCAGTACTTC. Its protein is CATSRSAGLETQYF. The rearrangement links TRBV15 to TRBJ2-7; 7 nucleotides line up with TRBD2. Gene TRBJ2-5 matches the end of the DNA better, so the J call may be wrong. This CDR3 spans 14 amino acids. Per germline, CDR1 LNHNV and CDR2 YYDKDF (reference sequence).

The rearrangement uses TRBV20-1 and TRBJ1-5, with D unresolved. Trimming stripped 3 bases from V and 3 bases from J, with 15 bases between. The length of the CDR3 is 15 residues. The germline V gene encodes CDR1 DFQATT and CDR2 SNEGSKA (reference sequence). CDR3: CSASAGNWYNQPQHF. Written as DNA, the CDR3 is TGCAGTGCTAGTGCGGGGAACTGGTACAATCAGCCCCAGCATTTT.

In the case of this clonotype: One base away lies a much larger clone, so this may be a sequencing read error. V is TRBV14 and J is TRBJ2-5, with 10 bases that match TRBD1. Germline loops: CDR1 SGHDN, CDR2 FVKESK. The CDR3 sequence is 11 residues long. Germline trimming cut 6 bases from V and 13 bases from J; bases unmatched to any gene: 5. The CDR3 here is CASSRTGGRYF. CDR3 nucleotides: TGTGCCAGCAGTCGGACAGGGGGGCGGTACTTC.

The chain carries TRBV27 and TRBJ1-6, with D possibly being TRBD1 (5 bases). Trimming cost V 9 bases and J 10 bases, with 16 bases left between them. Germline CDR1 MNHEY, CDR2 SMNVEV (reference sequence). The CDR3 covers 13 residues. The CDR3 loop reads CASGQAWDSPLHF. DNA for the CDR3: TGTGCCAGTGGCCAGGCGTGGGACTCACCCCTCCACTTT.

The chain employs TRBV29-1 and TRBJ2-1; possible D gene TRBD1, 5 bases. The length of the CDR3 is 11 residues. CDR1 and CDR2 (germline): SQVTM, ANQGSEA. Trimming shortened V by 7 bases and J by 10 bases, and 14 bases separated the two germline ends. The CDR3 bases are TGCAGCGGCGAAGGGGTTCGGGAGCAGTTCTTC. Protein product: CSGEGVREQFF.

This CDR3 reads CSARVGQGQGYTF. CDR3 nucleotides: TGCAGTGCTAGAGTGGGACAGGGGCAGGGCTACACCTTC. The rearrangement uses TRBV20-1 and TRBJ1-2, with 10 bases fitting TRBD1. V lost 1 base to trimming and J lost 8 bases; unmatched junction nucleotides: 4. Germline CDR1 and CDR2: DFQATT and SNEGSKA (reference sequence). This CDR3 region has 13 residues.

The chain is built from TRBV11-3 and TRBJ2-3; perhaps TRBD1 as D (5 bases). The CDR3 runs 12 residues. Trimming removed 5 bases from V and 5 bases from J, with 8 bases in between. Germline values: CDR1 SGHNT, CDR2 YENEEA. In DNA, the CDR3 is TGTGCCAGCAGCAGGGGAAGAGATACGCAGTATTTT. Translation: CASSRGRDTQYF.

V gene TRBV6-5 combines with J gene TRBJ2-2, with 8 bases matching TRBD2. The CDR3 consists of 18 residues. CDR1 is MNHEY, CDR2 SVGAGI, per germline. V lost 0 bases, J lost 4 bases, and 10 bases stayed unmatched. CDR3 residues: CASSYSSSGGLVTGELFF. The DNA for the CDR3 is TGTGCCAGCAGTTACTCGTCGTCGGGGGGGTTGGTCACCGGGGAGCTGTTTTTT.

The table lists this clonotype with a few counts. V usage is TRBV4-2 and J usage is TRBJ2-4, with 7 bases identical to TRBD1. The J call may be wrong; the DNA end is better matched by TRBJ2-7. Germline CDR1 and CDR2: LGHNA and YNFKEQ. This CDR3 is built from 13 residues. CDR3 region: CASSPPTGPEQYF. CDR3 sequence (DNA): TGTGCCAGCAGCCCCCCGACAGGGCCCGAGCAGTACTTC.

In DNA form, the CDR3 reads TGCAGTGCTAGATGGGACGGAAACATTCAGTACTTC. The encoded protein is CSARWDGNIQYF. The rearrangement links TRBV20-1 to TRBJ2-4; D possibly matches TRBD1 or TRBD2 (5 bases each). The length of the CDR3 is 12 residues. The germline gives CDR1 DFQATT, CDR2 SNEGSKA (reference sequence). V lost 2 bases and J 6 bases, leaving 8 bases between the germline ends.

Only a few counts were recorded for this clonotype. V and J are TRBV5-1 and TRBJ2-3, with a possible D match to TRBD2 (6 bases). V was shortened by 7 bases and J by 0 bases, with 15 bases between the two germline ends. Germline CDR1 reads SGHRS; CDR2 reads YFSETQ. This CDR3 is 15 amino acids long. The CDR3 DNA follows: TGCGCCAGCGGAAACCGGGGGACTAGCACAGATACGCAGTATTTT. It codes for CASGNRGTSTDTQYF.

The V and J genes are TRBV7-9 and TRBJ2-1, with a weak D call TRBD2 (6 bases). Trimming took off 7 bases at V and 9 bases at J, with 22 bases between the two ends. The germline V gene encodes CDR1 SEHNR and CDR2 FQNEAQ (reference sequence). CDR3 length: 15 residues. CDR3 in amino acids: CASKTGGNFLTEQFF. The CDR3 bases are TGTGCCAGCAAAACTGGCGGGAACTTTTTGACTGAGCAGTTCTTC.

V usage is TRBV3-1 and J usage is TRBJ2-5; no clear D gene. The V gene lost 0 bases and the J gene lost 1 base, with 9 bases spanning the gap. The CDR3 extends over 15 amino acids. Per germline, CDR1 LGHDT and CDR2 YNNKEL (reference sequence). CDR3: CASSQDHRFQETQYF. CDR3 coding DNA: TGTGCCAGCAGCCAAGATCACAGATTCCAAGAGACCCAGTACTTC.

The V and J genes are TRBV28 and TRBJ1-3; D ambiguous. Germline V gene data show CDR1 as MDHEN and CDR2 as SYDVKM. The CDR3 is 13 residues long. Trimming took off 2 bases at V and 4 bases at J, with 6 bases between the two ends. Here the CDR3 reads CASSLSYGNTIYF. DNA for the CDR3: TGTGCCAGCAGTTTAAGCTACGGAAACACCATATATTTT.

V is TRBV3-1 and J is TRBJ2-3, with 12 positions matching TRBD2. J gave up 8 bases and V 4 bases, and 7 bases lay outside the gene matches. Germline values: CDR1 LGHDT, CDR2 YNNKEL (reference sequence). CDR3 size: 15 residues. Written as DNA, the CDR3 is TGTGCCAGCAGCCCCTCCGGGACTAGCGGGCGTACGCAGTATTTT. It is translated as CASSPSGTSGRTQYF.

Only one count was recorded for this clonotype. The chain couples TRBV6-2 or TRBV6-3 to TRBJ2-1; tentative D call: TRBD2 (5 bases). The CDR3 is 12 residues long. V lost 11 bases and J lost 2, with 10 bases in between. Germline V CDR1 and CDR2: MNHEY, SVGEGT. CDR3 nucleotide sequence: TGTGCCCACGGGGTCACCTACAATGAGCAGTTCTTC. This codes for CAHGVTYNEQFF.

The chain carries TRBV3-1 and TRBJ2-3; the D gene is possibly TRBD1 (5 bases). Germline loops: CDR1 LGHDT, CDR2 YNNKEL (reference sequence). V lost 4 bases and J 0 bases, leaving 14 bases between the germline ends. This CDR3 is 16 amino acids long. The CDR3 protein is CASSPRQSSSTDTQYF. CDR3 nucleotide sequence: TGTGCCAGCAGCCCACGACAGAGTTCTAGCACAGATACGCAGTATTTT.

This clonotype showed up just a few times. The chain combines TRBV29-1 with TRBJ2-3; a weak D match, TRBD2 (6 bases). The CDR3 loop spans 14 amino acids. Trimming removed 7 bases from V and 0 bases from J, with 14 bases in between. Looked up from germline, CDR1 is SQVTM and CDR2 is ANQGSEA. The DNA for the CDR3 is TGCAGCGGGGGATTAGGGACTAGCACAGATACGCAGTATTTT. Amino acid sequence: CSGGLGTSTDTQYF.

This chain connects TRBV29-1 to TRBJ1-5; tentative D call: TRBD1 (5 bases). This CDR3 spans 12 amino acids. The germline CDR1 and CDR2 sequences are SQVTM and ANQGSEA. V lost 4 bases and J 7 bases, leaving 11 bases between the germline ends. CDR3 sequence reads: CSVGEGSQPQHF. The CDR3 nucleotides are TGCAGCGTTGGGGAGGGGAGCCAGCCCCAGCATTTT.

DNA for the CDR3: TGTGCCAGCAGCCCCCATGGGGCGGGAGAGGGGGATGAGCAGTTCTTC. It is translated as CASSPHGAGEGDEQFF. V and J are TRBV13 and TRBJ2-1; a possible D gene is TRBD2 (7 bases). The CDR3 covers 16 residues. Trimming left V 5 bases short and J 8 bases short, with 22 bases between. Germline CDR1 PRHDT, CDR2 FYEKMQ (reference sequence).

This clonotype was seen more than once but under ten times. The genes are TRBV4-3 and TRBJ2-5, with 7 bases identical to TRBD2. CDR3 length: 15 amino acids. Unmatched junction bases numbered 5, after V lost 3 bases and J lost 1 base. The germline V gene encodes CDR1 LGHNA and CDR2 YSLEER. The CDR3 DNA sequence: TGCGCCAGCAGCCAGGGGAGCGGGATCCAAGAGACCCAGTACTTC. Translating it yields CASSQGSGIQETQYF.

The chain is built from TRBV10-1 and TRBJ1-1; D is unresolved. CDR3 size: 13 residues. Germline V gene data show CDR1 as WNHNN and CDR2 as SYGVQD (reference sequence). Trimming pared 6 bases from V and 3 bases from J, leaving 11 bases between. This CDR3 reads CASRRGRDTEAFF. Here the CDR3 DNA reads TGCGCCAGCAGAAGAGGACGGGACACTGAAGCTTTCTTT.

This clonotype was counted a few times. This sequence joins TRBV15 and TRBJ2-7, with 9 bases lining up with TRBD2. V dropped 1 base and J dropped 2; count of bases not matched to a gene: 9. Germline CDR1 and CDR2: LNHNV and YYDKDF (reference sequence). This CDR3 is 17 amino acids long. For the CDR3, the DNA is TGTGCCACCAGCAGAGCCATGACTAGCGGTACTACCTACGAGCAGTACTTC. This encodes CATSRAMTSGTTYEQYF.

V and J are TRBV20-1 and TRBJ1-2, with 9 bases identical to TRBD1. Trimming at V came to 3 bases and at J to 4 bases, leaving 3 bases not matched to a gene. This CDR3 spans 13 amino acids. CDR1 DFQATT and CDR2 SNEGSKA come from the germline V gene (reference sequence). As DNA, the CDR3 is TGCAGTGCTAGCGGACAGGGGCGCTATGGCTACACCTTC. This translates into CSASGQGRYGYTF.

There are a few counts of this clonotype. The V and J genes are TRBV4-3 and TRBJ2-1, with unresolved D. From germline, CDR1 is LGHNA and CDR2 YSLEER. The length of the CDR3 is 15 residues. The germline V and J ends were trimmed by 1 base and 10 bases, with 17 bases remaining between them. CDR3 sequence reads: CASSQVPARGSEQFF. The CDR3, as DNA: TGCGCCAGCAGCCAAGTTCCAGCCCGTGGCTCGGAGCAGTTCTTC.